The 28 T cell receptor beta chains given below trace back to one sample, sequenced in a study of T cell responses to AZD1222 COVID-19 vaccine. Method: immunoSEQ multiplex PCR; TCRdb's copy keeps in-frame clones and lacks some. The profile shows 100,000 to 120,000 clones, roughly 82% of them singletons. Sample: peripheral blood, taken on day 0 of AZD1222 vaccination. The receptors originated from an adult in good health.

This clone has only one observation. The chain recombines TRBV24-1 with TRBJ1-4; D remains unclear. CDR1 and CDR2 from the germline V gene are KGHDR and SFDVKD. The CDR3 runs 15 residues. The V and J ends lost 8 bases and 0 bases respectively, with 12 bases between them. The CDR3 sequence: CATNTEFPTNEKLFF. Here the CDR3 DNA reads TGTGCCACCAACACCGAATTTCCAACTAATGAAAAACTGTTTTTT.

There are a few counts of this clone. Other DNA sequences within the sample encode an identical CDR3. The CDR3 loop is CASRQGNNQPQHF. For the CDR3, the DNA is TGTGCCAGCAGGCAGGGGAACAATCAGCCCCAGCATTTT. The chain employs TRBV27 and TRBJ1-5; tentative D call: TRBD1 (6 bases). The CDR3 has 13 residues. Germline CDR1 and CDR2: MNHEY and SMNVEV (reference sequence). The germline V and J ends were trimmed by 6 bases and 3 bases, with 9 bases remaining between them.

The V gene is TRBV4-3, the J gene TRBJ1-6; 7 nucleotides align to TRBD1. The CDR3 extends over 15 amino acids. Germline V gene sequence: CDR1 LGHNA, CDR2 YSLEER. The V and J ends lost 3 bases and 5 bases, in that order; junction bases with no gene match: 4. The CDR3 DNA follows: TGCGCCAGCAGCCATCCGGGACAGCATAATTCACCCCTCCACTTT. The encoded protein is CASSHPGQHNSPLHF.

The chain carries TRBV11-3 and TRBJ2-2; D remains ambiguous. The V end was cut by 8 bases, the J end by 0 bases, with 10 bases between. The CDR3 totals 14 residues. Germline V gene data show CDR1 as SGHNT and CDR2 as YENEEA. The DNA for the CDR3 is TGTGCCAGCTCAAGAGCAACGAACACCGGGGAGCTGTTTTTT. Its protein product is CASSRATNTGELFF.

The gene calls are TRBV11-2 and TRBJ1-1; no clear D gene. Germline CDR1 is SGHAT and CDR2 is FQNNGV. The CDR3 length is 11 residues. V was cut by 10 bases and J by 11 bases, with 17 bases left in between. CDR3 DNA: TGTGCCACCCGGTCCGGCAGTACGGCTTTCTTT. Translated: CATRSGSTAFF.

The chain recombines TRBV25-1 with TRBJ1-4; 7 bases map to TRBD1. Germline V CDR1 and CDR2: MGHDK, SYGVNS. Trimming at V came to 5 bases and at J to 0 bases, leaving 3 bases not matched to a gene. CDR3 size: 15 residues. For the CDR3, the DNA is TGTGCCAGCAGTAAACAGGGGCCAACTAATGAAAAACTGTTTTTT. Translated, it gives CASSKQGPTNEKLFF.

This clone has only one observation. The CDR3 DNA is TGTGCCAGCTCGCGAGAGGGAGGACTGCGTTTGAACGAGCAGTACTTC. This translates into CASSREGGLRLNEQYF. The chain links TRBV18 to TRBJ2-7, with TRBD2 as a possible D gene (6 bases). CDR3 length: 16 amino acids. The germline V gene has CDR1 KGHSH and CDR2 LQKENI. The V gene lost 6 bases and the J gene lost 5 bases, with 23 bases spanning the gap.

On this clone itself: An end of the junction differs from the germline gene, which may be a read error. The chain uses TRBV4-2 and TRBJ2-1, with TRBD2 matching 13 bases. Per the germline V gene, CDR1 is LGHNA and CDR2 is YNFKEQ. The CDR3 runs 15 residues. This chain's CDR3 is CASSQVGTSGEPGIF. The CDR3 nucleotides are TGTGCCAGCAGCCAAGTTGGGACTAGCGGGGAGCCTGGGATCTTC.

The rearrangement links TRBV7-2 to TRBJ2-3; 9 nucleotides agree with TRBD2. This CDR3 has 19 residues. Germline trimming cut 4 bases from V and 6 bases from J; bases unmatched to any gene: 20. The germline gives CDR1 SGHTA, CDR2 FQGNSA. In nucleotides, the CDR3 is TGTGCCAGCAGCTCCGCGGGGCGGGGGGGGCCGTCTCGTTGGGATACGCAGTATTTT. This translates into CASSSAGRGGPSRWDTQYF.

This clone was recorded only once. The rearrangement uses TRBV6-1 and TRBJ1-2; 7 bases agree with TRBD1. Per the germline V gene, CDR1 is MNHNS and CDR2 is SASEGT. The CDR3 spans 17 residues. V lost 2 bases to trimming and J lost 4 bases; unmatched junction nucleotides: 13. The CDR3 DNA follows: TGTGCCAGCAGTGAATTCTTAGGGTACAGGGGAAGCTATGGCTACACCTTC. Translation gives CASSEFLGYRGSYGYTF.

The J gene is TRBJ2-5, the V gene TRBV7-8, with D perhaps assigned TRBD1 or TRBD2 (5 bases each). V lost 1 base and J lost 3, with 9 bases in between. Germline CDR1 and CDR2: SGHVS and FQNEAQ. The CDR3 sequence is 14 residues long. The CDR3 reads CASSLVGTEETQYF. In DNA, the CDR3 is TGTGCCAGCAGCTTAGTAGGGACCGAAGAGACCCAGTACTTC.

V and J are TRBV27 and TRBJ2-1; D is uncertain. CDR3 length: 13 residues. Germline V gene sequence: CDR1 MNHEY, CDR2 SMNVEV (reference sequence). Trimming left V 8 bases short and J 7 bases short, with 15 bases between. The CDR3, as DNA: TGTGCCAGCGGCACTGTAAGGTTGAATGAGCAGTTCTTC. It yields the protein CASGTVRLNEQFF.

The CDR3 is CASSPGDRVGGYTF. Here the CDR3 DNA reads TGTGCCAGCTCACCAGGGGACAGGGTTGGTGGCTACACCTTC. This chain uses TRBV18 with TRBJ1-2; 9 positions match TRBD1. Germline trimming cut 2 bases from V and 7 bases from J; bases unmatched to any gene: 5. The CDR3 length is 14 residues. Germline assignment: CDR1 KGHSH and CDR2 LQKENI.

The J gene is TRBJ1-4, the V gene TRBV15, with D hard to call. The CDR3 totals 12 residues. Germline V gene sequence: CDR1 LNHNV, CDR2 YYDKDF (reference sequence). Trimming shortened V by 0 bases and J by 6 bases, and 2 bases separated the two germline ends. CDR3 sequence reads: CATSREDEKLFF. The CDR3 DNA sequence: TGTGCCACCAGCAGAGAAGATGAAAAACTGTTTTTT.

The chain has TRBV29-1 and TRBJ1-1, with unresolved D. The CDR3 has 15 residues. V lost 1 base and J 4 bases, leaving 16 bases between the germline ends. The V gene's germline CDR1 is SQVTM and CDR2 ANQGSEA. CDR3 residues: CSVEGRLKPFTEAFF. CDR3 nucleotides: TGCAGCGTTGAAGGTAGACTGAAGCCCTTCACTGAAGCTTTCTTT.

The J gene is TRBJ2-1, the V gene TRBV11-3; 7 positions agree with TRBD2. CDR1 and CDR2 (germline): SGHNT, YENEEA. The ends lost 1 base at V and 6 bases at J; junction bases unmatched: 6. The CDR3 has 15 amino acids. CDR3 in DNA: TGTGCCAGCAGCTTAGCTCCCGGGGAGGGCAATGAGCAGTTCTTC. This sequence encodes CASSLAPGEGNEQFF.

V is TRBV6-5 and J is TRBJ1-2; D is ambiguous. This CDR3 contains 15 residues. Trimming left V 2 bases short and J 0 bases short, with 10 bases between. Germline V lookup: CDR1 MNHEY, CDR2 SVGAGI. CDR3 residues: CASSYLNFANYGYTF. The DNA of the CDR3 is TGTGCCAGCAGTTACCTGAATTTTGCTAACTATGGCTACACCTTC.

This sequence joins TRBV4-2 and TRBJ2-7; D possibly corresponds to TRBD1 (5 bases). Trimming cost V 2 bases and J 3 bases, with 11 bases left between them. Per the germline V gene, CDR1 is LGHNA and CDR2 is YNFKEQ. This CDR3 is built from 14 residues. DNA for the CDR3: TGTGCCAGCAGCCAATCGTCAGGGATCTACGAGCAGTACTTC. Translated: CASSQSSGIYEQYF.

The CDR3 sequence: CASSEGPNSGNTIYF. DNA of the CDR3: TGTGCCAGCAGCGAAGGCCCTAACTCTGGAAACACCATATATTTT. The chain has TRBV7-2 and TRBJ1-3; D is uncertain. The V end lost 5 bases, the J end lost 0 bases, and 11 bases lay between the germline ends. CDR1 SGHTA and CDR2 FQGNSA come from the germline V gene. The CDR3 has 15 residues.

This sequence joins TRBV4-3 and TRBJ2-3; TRBD1 aligns across 8 bases. Trimming at V came to 0 bases and at J to 6 bases, leaving 5 bases not matched to a gene. Germline CDR1 reads LGHNA; CDR2 reads YSLEER. The CDR3 consists of 15 residues. In DNA form, the CDR3 reads TGCGCCAGCAGCCAAGATAGGACAGGGTTTGATACGCAGTATTTT. This encodes CASSQDRTGFDTQYF.

The chain carries TRBV7-9 and TRBJ1-4; D is unresolved. V lost 6 bases and J 8 bases, leaving 16 bases between the germline ends. CDR3 length equals 14 residues. The germline gives CDR1 SEHNR, CDR2 FQNEAQ (reference sequence). The CDR3 coding sequence is TGTGCCAGCAGTCAGATCGAGGGCAACGAAAAACTGTTTTTT. Its translation: CASSQIEGNEKLFF. Filled out from reference TRBV7-9 and TRBJ1-4, the complete variable domain reads DTGVSQNPRHKITKRGQNVTFRCDPISEHNRLYWYRQTLGQGPEFLTYFQNEAQLEKSRLLSDRFSAERPKGSFSTLEIQRTEQGDSAMYLCASSQIEGNEKLFFGSGTQLSVL.

The CDR3 spells CASSRGQTYYGYTF. Here the CDR3 DNA reads TGTGCCAGCAGCAGAGGACAGACTTACTATGGCTACACCTTC. This chain links TRBV6-5 with TRBJ1-2, with D perhaps TRBD1 (6 bases). Trimming shortened V by 6 bases and J by 3 bases, and 14 bases separated the two germline ends. CDR3 size: 14 residues. CDR1 is MNHEY and CDR2 is SVGAGI in the germline V gene.

This clone has just one count. The V call is TRBV24-1, the J call TRBJ2-3; 8 bases fit TRBD2. The germline CDR1 and CDR2 sequences are KGHDR and SFDVKD. The V segment lost 5 bases and the J segment 1 base; nucleotides outside the gene matches: 1. The CDR3 is made up of 14 amino acids. The CDR3, as DNA: TGTGCCACCAGTGTTAGCGGGGGCACAGATACGCAGTATTTT. It encodes CATSVSGGTDTQYF.

The chain employs TRBV7-9 and TRBJ2-2; possible D gene TRBD2, 6 bases. This CDR3 spans 19 amino acids. V lost 3 bases, J lost 0 bases, and 20 bases lay in between. Looked up from germline, CDR1 is SEHNR and CDR2 is FQNEAQ (reference sequence). This CDR3 is CASSFPRFWAGSNTGELFF. The DNA for the CDR3 is TGTGCCAGCAGCTTTCCCCGATTTTGGGCGGGGTCGAACACCGGGGAGCTGTTTTTT. Looking up the rest from reference TRBV7-9 and TRBJ2-2 gives the full variable domain: DTGVSQNPRHKITKRGQNVTFRCDPISEHNRLYWYRQTLGQGPEFLTYFQNEAQLEKSRLLSDRFSAERPKGSFSTLEIQRTEQGDSAMYLCASSFPRFWAGSNTGELFFGEGSRLTVL.

The chain recombines TRBV7-2 with TRBJ2-7; D might be TRBD1 (6 bases). The CDR3 covers 15 residues. The germline V gene encodes CDR1 SGHTA and CDR2 FQGNSA. Deletions cut 1 base from V and 6 bases from J, with 16 bases between. The CDR3 spells CASSLGSRGLTEQYF. Here the CDR3 DNA reads TGTGCCAGCAGCTTAGGATCCAGGGGTCTGACCGAGCAGTACTTC.

The chain recombines TRBV5-1 with TRBJ2-2, with 7 bases fitting TRBD1. The CDR3 covers 16 residues. The trim removed 0 bases at V and 0 bases at J, leaving 2 bases unmatched. CDR1 SGHRS and CDR2 YFSETQ come from the germline V gene. The CDR3 here is CASSLEGAPNTGELFF. CDR3 nucleotides: TGCGCCAGCAGCTTGGAGGGGGCCCCGAACACCGGGGAGCTGTTTTTT.

This clone is a singleton in its sample. The chain is built from TRBV19 and TRBJ2-2; 8 bases are shared with TRBD2. The CDR3 runs 16 residues. Germline V CDR1 and CDR2: LNHDA, SQIVND (reference sequence). V was pared by 1 base and J by 5 bases, with 6 bases of the junction left unmatched. Here the CDR3 reads CASSIVGGAVTGELFF. The DNA for the CDR3 is TGTGCCAGTAGTATAGTCGGGGGGGCCGTAACCGGGGAGCTGTTTTTT.

This clone occurred a few times. The chain couples TRBV5-1 to TRBJ2-5; no reliable D call. The CDR3 loop spans 14 amino acids. Looked up from germline, CDR1 is SGHRS and CDR2 is YFSETQ. V dropped 0 bases and J dropped 1 base, with 7 bases sitting between them. The CDR3 DNA reads TGCGCCAGCAGCTTGGAAGGGCCCCAAGAGACCCAGTACTTC. It translates to CASSLEGPQETQYF.